Listed below are T cell receptor beta chains from one sample, sequenced in a study of OX40 agonist ivuxolimab in advanced cancers. Clones were sequenced by immunoSEQ multiplex PCR, and TCRdb holds only the in-frame ones, with some missing. The sample lists about 40,000 clones; approximately 81% were seen once. The material sequenced was CD4+ or CD8+ T cells sorted from blood, taken in a trial of the OX40 agonist ivuxolimab. Receptors were obtained from an adult with an advanced solid tumor such as melanoma, head and neck, liver or kidney cancer. Each CDR3 is given with its conserved first and last residue. A D gene is named only where the DNA matches it firmly. Size is stated for part of the rows, as once, few or many counts, or as a class when the clone is expanded.

V	D	J	size	DNA	CDR3
TRBV6-1	NA	TRBJ1-6	NA	TGTGCCAGCAGTGACTACAGTAAGCATAATTCACCCCTCCACTTT	CASSDYSKHNSPLHF
TRBV6-5	TRBD1	TRBJ2-7	once	TGTGCCAGCAGTCATGGACAGGGAAGGAGCGAGCAGTACTTC	CASSHGQGRSEQYF
TRBV5-4	NA	TRBJ1-5	NA	TGTGCCAGCAGCTTGGGCGGGCCAAATCAGCCCCAGCATTTT	CASSLGGPNQPQHF
TRBV9	NA	TRBJ1-2	NA	TGCGCCAGCAGCCAACCCAGGCTTAGATTCTGGGGCTACACCTTC	CASSQPRLRFWGYTF
TRBV19	NA	TRBJ1-1	few	TGTGCCAGTACCCCGACTCCTAACACTGAAGCTTTCTTT	CASTPTPNTEAFF
TRBV5-6	TRBD1	TRBJ2-7	NA	TGTGCCAGCAGCCCCGAGGACAGGGACCACGAGCAGTACTTC	CASSPEDRDHEQYF
TRBV6-5	NA	TRBJ1-3	NA	TGTGCCAGCAGTTACGACCCCGAGAGAAGAAACACCATATATTTT	CASSYDPERRNTIYF
TRBV9	TRBD1	TRBJ1-5	medium-sized	TGTGCCAGCACTCCTTCGGGACAGCAGAATCAGCCCCAGCATTTT	CASTPSGQQNQPQHF
TRBV9	TRBD2	TRBJ2-5	NA	TGTGCCAGCAGCGTAGAACCCGGGACTAGCGGGGAGACCCAGTACTTC	CASSVEPGTSGETQYF
TRBV19	NA	TRBJ1-1	once	TGTGCCAGCGGCTGGGGGGCGGAGAACACTGAAGCTTTCTTT	CASGWGAENTEAFF
TRBV7-2	TRBD1	TRBJ1-2	NA	TGTGCCAGCAGCCGGGACAGGGGCGACTATGGCTACACCTTC	CASSRDRGDYGYTF
TRBV27	NA	TRBJ2-3	NA	TGTGCCAGCAAGGGGCCGCCCGTCGGTGCAAATACGCAGTATTTT	CASKGPPVGANTQYF
TRBV5-6	NA	TRBJ1-2	NA	TGTGCCAGCAGCCCCCGGGTCAACCCGGACTTTAACTATGGCTACACCTTC	CASSPRVNPDFNYGYTF
TRBV2	TRBD2	TRBJ2-3	NA	TGTGCCAGCAGTCCCCCCGAGCGGGGTGATACGCAGTATTTT	CASSPPERGDTQYF
TRBV6-5	NA	TRBJ2-7	NA	TGTGCCAGCACCGCGGCCGACGAGCAGTACTTC	CASTAADEQYF
TRBV4-3	NA	TRBJ1-5	NA	TGCGCCAGCAGCCCCCATCGCGGTAGCAATCAGCCCCAGCATTTT	CASSPHRGSNQPQHF
TRBV5-4	NA	TRBJ2-5	once	TGTGCCCACCACGAGGGAGAGACCCAGTACTTC	CAHHEGETQYF
TRBV6-5	NA	TRBJ2-1	NA	TGTGCCAGCAGTTACGGCGTGGATGAGCAGTTCTTC	CASSYGVDEQFF
TRBV19	TRBD1	TRBJ1-5	NA	TGTGCCAGTAGCCCTTCCGGGACAGGGGGGAGCAATCAGCCCCAGCATTTT	CASSPSGTGGSNQPQHF